This entry is about one T cell receptor beta chain. Its specificity is unknown. This sample was included in a study of T cell responses to AZD1222 COVID-19 vaccine. Combined were second doses at about 4 or about 12 weeks. Here immunoSEQ multiplex PCR was the method, and the copy in TCRdb shows in-frame clones only, minus some. The sample lists tens of thousands of clones; 75% to 95% were seen once. General study points: Only 5 or 6 individuals given AZD1222 were seropositive at baseline.

CDR1 is SEHNR, CDR2 FQNEAQ, per germline (reference sequence). V shed 1 base and J shed 0 bases, with 11 bases lying between them. CDR3 length equals 16 residues. Sequencing used peripheral blood, obtained 28 days after the second AZD1222 dose. The genes are TRBV7-9 and TRBJ2-3; no clear D. This receptor was obtained from an adult who received the AZD1222 COVID-19 vaccine. This chain's CDR3 is CASSLVFGLSTDTQYF. For the CDR3, the DNA is TGTGCCAGCAGCTTAGTCTTCGGATTAAGCACAGATACGCAGTATTTT.